The 20 T cell receptor beta chains below all came from one sample that was sequenced in a study of OX40 agonist ivuxolimab in advanced cancers. The library was built by means of the immunoSEQ multiplex PCR assay. TCRdb carries this immuneACCESS record with in-frame sequences only. Its versions omit some clonotypes, under half of them owing to an unresolved V gene in the studies checked, with the rest unexplained. Present in this sample are about 70,000 clones, 70% to 90% of which were seen just once. The ten largest make up roughly 6.1% of the sample. Sample: CD4+ or CD8+ T cells sorted from blood, taken in a trial of the OX40 agonist ivuxolimab. The receptors originated from an adult with an advanced solid tumor such as melanoma, head and neck, liver or kidney cancer.

This clone has just a few counts. In DNA, the CDR3 is TGCGCCAGCAGCGGACGGACTAGCGGGGGCCCTTCCTACAATGAGCAGTTCTTC. This translates into CASSGRTSGGPSYNEQFF. This chain joins TRBV5-1 and TRBJ2-1, with 13 bases fitting TRBD2. The CDR3 sequence is 18 residues long. The germline V gene has CDR1 SGHRS and CDR2 YFSETQ. The trim removed 4 bases at V and 1 base at J, leaving 8 bases unmatched.

The J gene is TRBJ1-2, the V gene TRBV5-6; a weak D match, TRBD1 (6 bases). Germline lookup yields CDR1 SGHDT and CDR2 YYEEEE. The germline V and J ends were trimmed by 7 bases and 3 bases, with 10 bases remaining between them. This CDR3 has 12 amino acids. The CDR3 loop is CASWGADYGYTF. CDR3 coding DNA: TGTGCCAGCTGGGGGGCTGACTATGGCTACACCTTC. Looking up the rest from reference TRBV5-6 and TRBJ1-2 gives the full variable domain: DAGVTQSPTHLIKTRGQQVTLRCSPKSGHDTVSWYQQALGQGPQFIFQYYEEEERQRGNFPDRFSGHQFPNYSSELNVNALLLGDSALYLCASWGADYGYTFGSGTRLTVV.

The chain joins TRBV6-5 to TRBJ1-2; D remains ambiguous. The V gene lost 0 bases and the J gene lost 4 bases, with 12 bases spanning the gap. CDR1 MNHEY and CDR2 SVGAGI come from the germline V gene. This CDR3 spans 15 amino acids. CDR3 protein: CASSYSWGSLYGYTF. The CDR3 nucleotides are TGTGCCAGCAGTTACTCGTGGGGTTCGCTCTATGGCTACACCTTC.

The V and J genes are TRBV9 and TRBJ2-2; 9 bases align to TRBD1. J was trimmed by 5 bases and V by 3 bases; bases with no gene match: 11. The CDR3 is 17 amino acids. Germline-derived CDR1 and CDR2 are SGDLS and YYNGEE. CDR3 loop: CASSGTGEGVGTGELFF. CDR3 sequence (DNA): TGTGCCAGCAGCGGGACAGGGGAGGGAGTCGGAACCGGGGAGCTGTTTTTT.

V usage is TRBV2 and J usage is TRBJ2-7; TRBD1 or TRBD2 may be the D gene (5 bases each). This CDR3 region has 14 residues. The germline V gene encodes CDR1 SNHLY and CDR2 FYNNEI. V lost 6 bases to trimming and J lost 4 bases, with 16 bases between them. CDR3 amino acids: CASRGTASVYEQYF. The CDR3 DNA is TGTGCCAGCAGGGGGACCGCCTCGGTTTACGAGCAGTACTTC.

This clone was detected only once. The DNA for the CDR3 is TGTGCCAGCTCACCACCTTTCCGACAGGGGCTTTTTACACAAGAGACCCAGTACTTC. It yields the protein CASSPPFRQGLFTQETQYF. V and J are TRBV18 and TRBJ2-5; 8 positions agree with TRBD1. The CDR3 has 19 amino acids. Germline-derived CDR1 and CDR2 are KGHSH and LQKENI. The V and J ends lost 0 bases and 2 bases, in that order; junction bases with no gene match: 14.

This clone was counted only a few times. The chain carries TRBV5-1 and TRBJ1-2, with D possibly being TRBD1 (5 bases). The V end lost 0 bases, the J end lost 7 bases, and 10 bases lay between the germline ends. Germline V CDR1 and CDR2: SGHRS, YFSETQ. The CDR3 has 13 amino acids. The CDR3 DNA reads TGCGCCAGCAGCTTGGCAGGGAGCGGTGGCTACACCTTC. The encoded protein is CASSLAGSGGYTF.

The V and J genes are TRBV30 and TRBJ2-5; no clear D. The assigned J gene may be wrong: the sequence end matches TRBJ2-7 better. The CDR3 length is 14 residues. Germline CDR1 reads GTSNPN; CDR2 reads SVGIG (reference sequence). CDR3 in amino acids: CAWSLARLWDEQYF. The CDR3 DNA sequence: TGTGCCTGGAGTCTTGCGAGGCTTTGGGACGAGCAGTACTTC.

This clone was found a few times. This rearrangement joins TRBV7-2 to TRBJ2-7; possibly TRBD2 for D (5 bases). The CDR3 loop spans 12 amino acids. Germline V gene data show CDR1 as SGHTA and CDR2 as FQGNSA. V was pared by 10 bases and J by 7 bases, with 17 bases between. CDR3 coding DNA: TGTGCCACCCAGACACGTTCGGGAGAGCAGTACTTC. Translated: CATQTRSGEQYF.

The rearrangement uses TRBV2 and TRBJ2-2, with TRBD2 matching 10 bases. Germline loops: CDR1 SNHLY, CDR2 FYNNEI. V shed 11 bases, J shed 5 bases, and the junction held 14 bases outside the gene matches. This CDR3 region has 16 residues. The CDR3: CAAGTSASRRTGELFF. As DNA, the CDR3 is TGTGCCGCAGGGACTAGCGCTTCCCGAAGGACCGGGGAGCTGTTTTTT.

The chain is built from TRBV11-2 and TRBJ1-1, with no clear D. The CDR3 consists of 15 residues. Germline-derived CDR1 and CDR2 are SGHAT and FQNNGV. V dropped 5 bases and J dropped 1 base, with 14 bases sitting between them. The CDR3 is CASSLRRHPNTEAFF. The CDR3 bases are TGTGCCAGCAGCCTCCGCCGACACCCGAACACTGAAGCTTTCTTT. Together with reference TRBV11-2 and TRBJ1-1, the CDR3 gives the full variable domain: EAGVAQSPRYKIIEKRQSVAFWCNPISGHATLYWYQQILGQGPKLLIQFQNNGVVDDSQLPKDRFSAERLKGVDSTLKIQPAKLEDSAVYLCASSLRRHPNTEAFFGQGTRLTVV.

The J gene is TRBJ1-1, the V gene TRBV10-3, with D tentatively TRBD1 (5 bases). Trimming took 1 base from V and 4 from J, leaving 22 bases between them. Germline assignment: CDR1 ENHRY and CDR2 SYGVKD. The CDR3 consists of 18 residues. In DNA, the CDR3 is TGTGCCATCAGTGAGTGGTACAGGTCGGCGGGGATGGCCACTGAAGCTTTCTTT. Its protein is CAISEWYRSAGMATEAFF.

This sequence joins TRBV19 and TRBJ1-2, with 7 bases aligning to TRBD1. Germline CDR1 and CDR2: LNHDA and SQIVND (reference sequence). This CDR3 is 13 amino acids long. The ends lost 3 bases at V and 5 bases at J; junction bases unmatched: 3. The CDR3 loop is CASSIGRGYGYTF. For the CDR3, the DNA is TGTGCCAGTAGTATTGGCAGGGGGTATGGCTACACCTTC.

The chain carries TRBV19 and TRBJ2-7, with 11 bases identical to TRBD2. The CDR3 length is 13 residues. V was pared by 5 bases and J by 3 bases, with 0 bases of the junction left unmatched. CDR1 is LNHDA, CDR2 SQIVND, per germline (reference sequence). CDR3 sequence reads: CASSGTSGYEQYF. The CDR3 coding sequence is TGTGCCAGTAGTGGGACTAGCGGCTACGAGCAGTACTTC.

The chain uses TRBV5-1 and TRBJ1-1; no firm D call. CDR3 size: 15 residues. Germline loops: CDR1 SGHRS, CDR2 YFSETQ. V lost 3 bases to trimming and J lost 2 bases, with 14 bases between them. The CDR3 spells CASSSTGGSNTEAFF. The CDR3 coding sequence is TGCGCCAGCAGCTCCACGGGAGGAAGTAACACTGAAGCTTTCTTT.

This clone was observed a handful of times. The chain employs TRBV7-2 and TRBJ2-4, with D possibly matching TRBD2 (5 bases). Between the trimmed V and J ends, which lost 5 bases and 6 bases, there was a span of 11 bases. The CDR3 is 13 amino acids. The germline V gene has CDR1 SGHTA and CDR2 FQGNSA. The CDR3 DNA is TGTGCCAGCAGCCCCGAGGGCGGAAACATTCAGTACTTC. This codes for CASSPEGGNIQYF.

The chain couples TRBV5-1 to TRBJ2-7, with a tentative D call TRBD1 (6 bases). Trimming pared 0 bases from V and 4 bases from J, leaving 8 bases between. The CDR3 loop spans 13 amino acids. Germline V gives CDR1 SGHRS, CDR2 YFSETQ. The CDR3 is CASSLDRAYEQYF. CDR3 sequence (DNA): TGCGCCAGCAGCTTGGACAGGGCGTACGAGCAGTACTTC.

The chain has TRBV7-9 and TRBJ2-5; possible D gene TRBD2, 5 bases. Trimming shortened V by 5 bases and J by 7 bases, and 8 bases separated the two germline ends. Germline V CDR1 and CDR2: SEHNR, FQNEAQ (reference sequence). The CDR3 consists of 11 residues. The CDR3 reads CASSAGGTQYF. The CDR3 bases are TGTGCCAGCAGCGCCGGAGGGACCCAGTACTTC.

This chain joins TRBV19 and TRBJ2-1; 12 positions agree with TRBD2. With V trimmed by 5 bases and J by 9 bases, 5 bases remained unmatched. The CDR3 runs to 14 residues. From germline, CDR1 is LNHDA and CDR2 SQIVND (reference sequence). CDR3 sequence: CASSVTSGRTEQFF. The CDR3 DNA sequence: TGTGCCAGTAGTGTGACTAGCGGGAGAACTGAGCAGTTCTTC.

The gene calls are TRBV14 and TRBJ1-2; D possibly corresponds to TRBD1 (6 bases). CDR1 is SGHDN and CDR2 is FVKESK in the germline V gene. Trimming took off 3 bases at V and 7 bases at J, with 18 bases between the two ends. CDR3 size: 15 residues. CDR3 coding DNA: TGTGCCAGCAGCCAGGTAGTCGGGGGCGCAAGTGGCTACACCTTC. Translation: CASSQVVGGASGYTF.